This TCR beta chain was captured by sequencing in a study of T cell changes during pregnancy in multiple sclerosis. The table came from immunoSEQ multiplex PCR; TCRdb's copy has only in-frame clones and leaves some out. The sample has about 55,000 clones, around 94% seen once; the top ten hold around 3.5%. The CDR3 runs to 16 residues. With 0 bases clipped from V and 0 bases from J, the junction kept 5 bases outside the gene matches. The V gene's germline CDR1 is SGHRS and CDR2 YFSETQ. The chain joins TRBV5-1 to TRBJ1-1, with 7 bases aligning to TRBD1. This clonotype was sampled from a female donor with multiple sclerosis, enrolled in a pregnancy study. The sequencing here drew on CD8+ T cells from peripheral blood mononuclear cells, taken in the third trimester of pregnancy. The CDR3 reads CASSLGQGDLNTEAFF. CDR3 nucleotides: TGCGCCAGCAGCTTGGGACAGGGAGACTTGAACACTGAAGCTTTCTTT.